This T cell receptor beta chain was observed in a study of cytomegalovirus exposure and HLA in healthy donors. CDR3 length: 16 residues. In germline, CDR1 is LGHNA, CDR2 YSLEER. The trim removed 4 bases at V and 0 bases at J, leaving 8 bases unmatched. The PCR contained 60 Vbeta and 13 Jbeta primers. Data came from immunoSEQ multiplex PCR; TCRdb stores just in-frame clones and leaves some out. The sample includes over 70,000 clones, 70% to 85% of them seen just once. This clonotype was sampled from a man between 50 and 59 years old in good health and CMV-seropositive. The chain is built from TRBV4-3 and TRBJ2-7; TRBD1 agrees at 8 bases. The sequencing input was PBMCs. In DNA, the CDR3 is TGCGCCAGCAGCCGAGCCGCCGGGACAGGCTCCTACGAGCAGTACTTC. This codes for CASSRAAGTGSYEQYF.